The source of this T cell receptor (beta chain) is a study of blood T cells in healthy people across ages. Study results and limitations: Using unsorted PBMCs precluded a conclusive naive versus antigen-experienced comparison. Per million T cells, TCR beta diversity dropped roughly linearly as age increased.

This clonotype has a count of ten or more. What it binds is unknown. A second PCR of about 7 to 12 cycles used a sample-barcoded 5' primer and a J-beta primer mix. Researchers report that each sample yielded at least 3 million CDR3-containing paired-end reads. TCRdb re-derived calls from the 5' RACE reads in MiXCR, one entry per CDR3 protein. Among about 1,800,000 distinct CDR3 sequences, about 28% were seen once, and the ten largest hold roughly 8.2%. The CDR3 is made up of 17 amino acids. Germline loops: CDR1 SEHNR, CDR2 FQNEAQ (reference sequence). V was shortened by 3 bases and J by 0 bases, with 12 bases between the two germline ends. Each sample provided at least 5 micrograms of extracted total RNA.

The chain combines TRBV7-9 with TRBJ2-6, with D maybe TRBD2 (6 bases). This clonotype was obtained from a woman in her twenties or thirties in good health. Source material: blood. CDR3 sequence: CASSLGRGNSGANVLTF. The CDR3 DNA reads TGTGCCAGCAGCTTGGGCCGGGGGAACTCTGGGGCCAACGTCCTGACTTTC.